This is a list of T cell receptor beta chains from one sample in a study of shared clonotypes between healthy human individuals. Data came from immunoSEQ multiplex PCR; TCRdb stores just in-frame clones and leaves some out. The profile shows some 2.3 million clones, over 90% of them singletons. The sequenced sample was naive CD4+ T cells from PBMCs. Receptor source: a man aged 18 to 29 in good health. Some clones in this sample may be carry-over from other donors' samples. The CDR3 runs from the conserved cysteine through the conserved F or W. Some rows have no size entry. The others give once, few or many, or a class for an expanded clone.

V gene	J gene	clone size	CDR3 protein
TRBV9	TRBJ1-2	.	CASSGGTDYGYTF
TRBV28	TRBJ2-1	.	CASSPRDRPYNEQFF
TRBV18	TRBJ2-3	.	CASSPSGTDTQYF
TRBV10-2	TRBJ2-1	once	CASSEGPPGQTGRNEQFF
TRBV5-1	TRBJ2-5	once	CASSLETGQETQYF
TRBV28	TRBJ2-6	.	CASSFEGFGANVLTF
TRBV29-1	TRBJ1-1	once	CSVDPLGGGNTEAFF
TRBV6-1	TRBJ1-1	few	CASSGRFVGTEAFF
TRBV19	TRBJ2-7	.	CASSIRDSSYEQYF
TRBV5-1	TRBJ2-7	.	CASSLYGNYRGEQYF
TRBV5-4	TRBJ2-7	.	CASSGVDTYEQYF
TRBV11-3	TRBJ2-3	.	CASSLGLAATDTQYF
TRBV11-2	TRBJ1-2	.	CASRWGANYGYTF
TRBV28	TRBJ1-1	.	CASKSAQTEAFF
TRBV11-2	TRBJ2-7	.	CASSPGQGSYEQYF
TRBV6-1	TRBJ2-1	.	CASSEAVAGTSKGEQFF
TRBV6-5	TRBJ1-1	.	CASSYEGLSTEAFF
TRBV5-1	TRBJ2-3	.	CASSLGTSGRRADTQYF
TRBV28	TRBJ2-2	.	CASRTDPSRLAGDHGELFF
TRBV2	TRBJ1-3	.	CASSRQGAAGNTIYF
TRBV7-6	TRBJ2-7	.	CATSVGTDSSYEQYF
TRBV6-6	TRBJ1-2	.	CASRPGQGGYGYTF
TRBV28	TRBJ1-5	.	CASSPLFPGQGTQRTNQPQHF
TRBV7-3	TRBJ2-7	.	CASSLTLAGGPKEQYF
TRBV27	TRBJ1-2	.	CASRSPSGSYGYTF
TRBV4-1	TRBJ2-3	.	CASSQDLGGFATFTDTQYF
TRBV2	TRBJ2-7	.	CASSVTSGAYEQYF
TRBV5-4	TRBJ1-2	.	CASSPTTGTYGYTF
TRBV19	TRBJ2-7	.	CASSPRTPKGPREQYF
TRBV5-1	TRBJ2-1	.	CALPDMNEQFF
TRBV29-1	TRBJ2-3	.	CSVVPSLAPDTQYF
TRBV28	TRBJ2-7	.	CASSLGVGTAFYEQYF
TRBV6-1	TRBJ2-7	.	CASSEALRGSYEQYF
TRBV7-3	TRBJ2-6	.	CASSPRSGANVLTF
TRBV29-1	TRBJ2-3	.	CSVETGLAGNRGGTDTQYF
TRBV29-1	TRBJ1-2	.	CSVGNDGNGYTF
TRBV7-2	TRBJ2-7	.	CASSLAGRASYEQYF
TRBV28	TRBJ1-1	.	CASSLIIGAANTEAFF
TRBV2	TRBJ1-4	.	CASTEGYRTGGEKLFF
TRBV2	TRBJ2-6	.	CASSDGHSGANVLTF
TRBV25-1	TRBJ2-1	.	CASGPYRAHYNEQFF
TRBV28	TRBJ1-2	.	CASSFAGGYTF
TRBV6-5	TRBJ2-7	.	CASSYSSGRAEEQYF
TRBV6-5	TRBJ1-5	.	CASSYSAGNQPQHF
TRBV5-4	TRBJ1-1	few	CASTQGTENTEAFF
TRBV7-9	TRBJ1-5	.	CASSPDRIYQPQHF